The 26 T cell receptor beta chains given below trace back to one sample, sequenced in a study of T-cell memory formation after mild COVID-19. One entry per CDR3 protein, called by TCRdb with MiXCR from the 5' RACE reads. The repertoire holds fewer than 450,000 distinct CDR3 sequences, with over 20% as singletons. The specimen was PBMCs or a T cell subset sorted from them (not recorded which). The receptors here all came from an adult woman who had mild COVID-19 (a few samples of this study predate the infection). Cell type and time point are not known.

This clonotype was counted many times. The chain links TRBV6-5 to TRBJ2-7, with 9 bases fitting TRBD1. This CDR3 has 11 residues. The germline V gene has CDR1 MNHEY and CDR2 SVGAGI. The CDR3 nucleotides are TGTGCGGCGGGACAGGGTTACGAGCAGTACTTC. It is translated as CAAGQGYEQYF.

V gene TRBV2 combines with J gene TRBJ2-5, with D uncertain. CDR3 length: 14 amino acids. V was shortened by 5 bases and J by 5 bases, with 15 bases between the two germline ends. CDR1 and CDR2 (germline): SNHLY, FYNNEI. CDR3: CASSFGRTRETQYF. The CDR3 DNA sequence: TGTGCCAGCAGTTTCGGACGGACGAGGGAGACCCAGTACTTC.

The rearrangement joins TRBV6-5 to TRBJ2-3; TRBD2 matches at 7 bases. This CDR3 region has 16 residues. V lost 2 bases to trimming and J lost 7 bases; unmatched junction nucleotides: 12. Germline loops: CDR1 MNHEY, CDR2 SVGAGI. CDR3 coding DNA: TGTGCCAGCAGTTACGGGGCTAGCGGTGGCATGAATACGCAGTATTTT. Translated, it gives CASSYGASGGMNTQYF.

The CDR3 region is CASSIDSGTGAYEQYF. As DNA, the CDR3 is TGTGCCAGTAGTATAGATTCCGGGACAGGTGCCTACGAGCAGTACTTC. The chain couples TRBV19 to TRBJ2-7; 8 bases are a match to TRBD1. Germline V gene lookup returns CDR1 LNHDA and CDR2 SQIVND (reference sequence). CDR3 length equals 16 residues. V gave up 0 bases and J gave up 2 bases; unmatched junction bases: 6.

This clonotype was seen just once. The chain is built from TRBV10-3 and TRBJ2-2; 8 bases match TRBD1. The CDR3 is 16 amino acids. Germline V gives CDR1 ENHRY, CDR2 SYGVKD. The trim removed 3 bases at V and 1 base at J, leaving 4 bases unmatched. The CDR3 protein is CAISDSGTGNTGELFF. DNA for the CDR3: TGTGCCATCAGTGATTCCGGGACAGGGAACACCGGGGAGCTGTTTTTT.

The CDR3 DNA is TGTGCCAGCAGTTTAACTGGAGGCCCTGAAGCTTTCTTT. It encodes CASSLTGGPEAFF. V is TRBV28 and J is TRBJ1-1; D is undetermined. The CDR3 has 13 amino acids. The V and J ends lost 2 bases and 6 bases respectively, with 10 bases between them. CDR1 and CDR2 (germline): MDHEN, SYDVKM.

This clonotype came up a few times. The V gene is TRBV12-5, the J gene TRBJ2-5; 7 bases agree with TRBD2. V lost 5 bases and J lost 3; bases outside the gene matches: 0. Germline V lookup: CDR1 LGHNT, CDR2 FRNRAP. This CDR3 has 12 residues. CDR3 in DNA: TGTGCTAGTGGTGGGACTAAAGAGACCCAGTACTTC. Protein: CASGGTKETQYF.

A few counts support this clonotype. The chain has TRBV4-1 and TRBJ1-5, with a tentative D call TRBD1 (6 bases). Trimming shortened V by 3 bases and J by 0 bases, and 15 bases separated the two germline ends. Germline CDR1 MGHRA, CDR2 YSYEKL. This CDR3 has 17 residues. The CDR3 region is CASSQAEAGDSNQPQHF. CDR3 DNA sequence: TGCGCCAGCAGCCAGGCGGAGGCAGGGGATAGCAATCAGCCCCAGCATTTT.

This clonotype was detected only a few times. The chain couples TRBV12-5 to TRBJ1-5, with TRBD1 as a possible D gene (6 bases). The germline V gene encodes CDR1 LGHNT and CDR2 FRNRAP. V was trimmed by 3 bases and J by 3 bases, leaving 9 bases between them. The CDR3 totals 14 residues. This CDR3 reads CASGLGQFNQPQHF. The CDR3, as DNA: TGTGCTAGTGGTTTAGGACAGTTCAATCAGCCCCAGCATTTT.

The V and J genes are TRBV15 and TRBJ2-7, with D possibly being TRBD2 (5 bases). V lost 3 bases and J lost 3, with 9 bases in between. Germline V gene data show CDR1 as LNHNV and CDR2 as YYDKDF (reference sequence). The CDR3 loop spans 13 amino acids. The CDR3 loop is CATSSSDNYEQYF. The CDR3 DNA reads TGTGCCACCAGCAGTAGCGATAACTACGAGCAGTACTTC.

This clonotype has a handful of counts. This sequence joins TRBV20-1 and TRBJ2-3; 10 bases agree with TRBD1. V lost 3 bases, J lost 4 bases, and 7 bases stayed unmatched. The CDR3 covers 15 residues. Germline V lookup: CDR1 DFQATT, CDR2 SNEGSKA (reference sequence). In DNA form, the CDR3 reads TGCAGTGCTAGTTACGGGACAGGGGAGGCAGATACGCAGTATTTT. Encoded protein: CSASYGTGEADTQYF.

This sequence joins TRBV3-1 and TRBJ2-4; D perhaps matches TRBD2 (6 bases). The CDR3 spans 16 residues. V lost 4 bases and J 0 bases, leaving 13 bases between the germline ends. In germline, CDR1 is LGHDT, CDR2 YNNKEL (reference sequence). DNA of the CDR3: TGTGCCAGCAGCCGAGCGGGCAACCTAGCCAAAAACATTCAGTACTTC. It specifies CASSRAGNLAKNIQYF.

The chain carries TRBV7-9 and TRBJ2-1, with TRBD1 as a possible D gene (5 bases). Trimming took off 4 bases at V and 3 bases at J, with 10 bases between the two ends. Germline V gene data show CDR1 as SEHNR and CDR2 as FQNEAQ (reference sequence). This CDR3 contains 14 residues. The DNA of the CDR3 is TGTGCCAGCAGCTCTGGGGCCTACTACAATGAGCAGTTCTTC. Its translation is CASSSGAYYNEQFF.

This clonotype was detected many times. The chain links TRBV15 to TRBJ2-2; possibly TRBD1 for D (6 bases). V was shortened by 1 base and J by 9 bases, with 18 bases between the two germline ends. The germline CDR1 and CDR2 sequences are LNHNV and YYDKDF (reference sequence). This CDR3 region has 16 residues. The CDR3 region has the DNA TGTGCCACCAGCAGAGGACAGGTCACCGGAGGCAGGGAGCTGTTTTTT. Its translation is CATSRGQVTGGRELFF.

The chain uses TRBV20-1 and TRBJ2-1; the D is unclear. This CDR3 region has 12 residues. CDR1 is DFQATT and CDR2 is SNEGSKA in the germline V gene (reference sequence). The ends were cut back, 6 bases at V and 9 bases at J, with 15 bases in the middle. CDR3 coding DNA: TGCAGTGCGCAAACACGTTGGGGTGAGCAGTTCTTC. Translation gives CSAQTRWGEQFF.

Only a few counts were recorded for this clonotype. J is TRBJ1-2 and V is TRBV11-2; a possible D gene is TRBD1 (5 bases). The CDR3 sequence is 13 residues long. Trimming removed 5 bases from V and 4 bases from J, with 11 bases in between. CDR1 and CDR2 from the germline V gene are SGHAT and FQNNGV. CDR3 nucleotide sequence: TGTGCCAGCAGCCTGGGGGTCGGCTATGGCTACACCTTC. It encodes CASSLGVGYGYTF. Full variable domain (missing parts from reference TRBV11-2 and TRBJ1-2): EAGVAQSPRYKIIEKRQSVAFWCNPISGHATLYWYQQILGQGPKLLIQFQNNGVVDDSQLPKDRFSAERLKGVDSTLKIQPAKLEDSAVYLCASSLGVGYGYTFGSGTRLTVV.

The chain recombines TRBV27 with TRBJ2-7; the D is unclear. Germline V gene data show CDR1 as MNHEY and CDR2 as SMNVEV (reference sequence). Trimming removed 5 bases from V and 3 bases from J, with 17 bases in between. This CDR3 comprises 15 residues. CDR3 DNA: TGTGCCAGCAGTCTCACCTCCTCCGGCATCTACGAGCAGTACTTC. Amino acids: CASSLTSSGIYEQYF.

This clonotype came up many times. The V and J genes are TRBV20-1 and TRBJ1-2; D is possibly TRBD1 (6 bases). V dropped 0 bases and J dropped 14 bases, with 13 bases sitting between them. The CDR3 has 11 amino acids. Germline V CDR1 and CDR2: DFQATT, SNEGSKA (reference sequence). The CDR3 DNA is TGCAGTGCTAGAGATGACAGGTTAATAACCTTC. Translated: CSARDDRLITF.

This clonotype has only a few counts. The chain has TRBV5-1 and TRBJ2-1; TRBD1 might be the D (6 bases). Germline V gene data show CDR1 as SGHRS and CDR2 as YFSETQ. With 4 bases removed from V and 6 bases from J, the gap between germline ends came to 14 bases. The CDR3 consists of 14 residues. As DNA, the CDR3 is TGCGCCAGCAGCACCGAGGACAGATTCAATGAGCAGTTCTTC. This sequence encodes CASSTEDRFNEQFF. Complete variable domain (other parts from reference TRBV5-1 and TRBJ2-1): KAGVTQTPRYLIKTRGQQVTLSCSPISGHRSVSWYQQTPGQGLQFLFEYFSETQRNKGNFPGRFSGRQFSNSRSEMNVSTLELGDSALYLCASSTEDRFNEQFFGPGTRLTVL.

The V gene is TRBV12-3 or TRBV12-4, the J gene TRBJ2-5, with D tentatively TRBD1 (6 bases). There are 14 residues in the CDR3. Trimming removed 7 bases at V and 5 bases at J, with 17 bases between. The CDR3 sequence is CASTDNRVPETQYF. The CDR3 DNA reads TGTGCCAGCACTGACAACAGGGTTCCGGAGACCCAGTACTTC.

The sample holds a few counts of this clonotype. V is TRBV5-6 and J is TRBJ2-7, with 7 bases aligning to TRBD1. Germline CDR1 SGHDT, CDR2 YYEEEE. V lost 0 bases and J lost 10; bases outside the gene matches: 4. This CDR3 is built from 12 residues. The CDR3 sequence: CASSLDRGSQYF. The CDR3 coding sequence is TGTGCCAGCAGCTTGGACAGGGGCAGTCAGTACTTC.

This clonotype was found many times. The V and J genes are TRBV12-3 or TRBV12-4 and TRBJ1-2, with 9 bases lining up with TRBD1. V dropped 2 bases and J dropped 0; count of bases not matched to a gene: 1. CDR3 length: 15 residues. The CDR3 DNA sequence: TGTGCCAGCAGTTTACGACAGGGGGCTAACTATGGCTACACCTTC. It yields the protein CASSLRQGANYGYTF.

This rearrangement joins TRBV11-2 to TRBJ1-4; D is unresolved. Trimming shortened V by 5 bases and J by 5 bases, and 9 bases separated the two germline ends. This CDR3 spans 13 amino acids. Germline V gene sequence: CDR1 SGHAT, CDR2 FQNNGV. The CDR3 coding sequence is TGTGCCAGCAGCCAGTTCGGGAATGAAAAACTGTTTTTT. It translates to CASSQFGNEKLFF.

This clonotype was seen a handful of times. CDR3 sequence reads: CASSQVGQLYNEQFF. The CDR3 nucleotides are TGTGCCAGCAGCCAAGTTGGCCAGCTTTACAATGAGCAGTTCTTC. V gene TRBV14 combines with J gene TRBJ2-1, with D uncertain. The V and J ends lost 1 base and 4 bases respectively, with 11 bases between them. Germline CDR1 and CDR2: SGHDN and FVKESK. The CDR3 contains 15 residues.

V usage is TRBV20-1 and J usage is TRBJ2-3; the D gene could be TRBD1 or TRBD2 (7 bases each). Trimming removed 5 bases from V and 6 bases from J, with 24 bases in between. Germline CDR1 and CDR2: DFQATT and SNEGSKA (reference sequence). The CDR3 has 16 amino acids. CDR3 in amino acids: CSAEGAVGGIVDTQYF. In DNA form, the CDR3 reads TGCAGTGCTGAGGGGGCTGTGGGAGGGATCGTCGATACGCAGTATTTT.

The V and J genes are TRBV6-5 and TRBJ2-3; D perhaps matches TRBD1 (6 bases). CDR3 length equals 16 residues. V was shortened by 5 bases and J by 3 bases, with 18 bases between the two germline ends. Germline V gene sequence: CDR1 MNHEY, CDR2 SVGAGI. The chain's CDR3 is CASSDRTNSGTDTQYF. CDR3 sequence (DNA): TGTGCCAGCAGTGACAGGACCAACTCGGGGACAGATACGCAGTATTTT.